This T cell receptor (beta chain) comes out of a study of beta chain features in type 1 diabetes. General study points: HLA effects on TCRB rearrangement stayed unresolved here. More deletions and fewer insertions at VDJ junctions were found in patients with type 1 diabetes. Researchers report that Type 1 diabetes patients had moderately but significantly shorter TCRB CDR3s across all four CD4+ subsets. Comparison showed that naive, central memory and Treg TCRB repertoires appeared more similar among patients than among healthy donors.

Per donor, one heparinised blood draw averaged about 116 mL. What was sequenced were expressed TCRB transcripts, since all of the isolated RNA had been reverse transcribed. TCRdb's copy holds only in-frame clones and misses some; the assay was immunoSEQ multiplex PCR. The table records under 200,000 clones, 6.5% to 8.5% of them present only once. Notes on this clone: Antigen unknown.

Germline V lookup: CDR1 MNHNS, CDR2 SASEGT. The CDR3 sequence is 14 residues long. Trimming removed 10 bases from V and 4 bases from J; junction bases left unmatched: 7. The receptor comes from a woman between 18 and 30 years old with type 1 diabetes. The chain combines TRBV6-1 with TRBJ2-1; 10 positions match TRBD1. The sequencing sample was made of central memory CD4+ T cells from blood. This CDR3 reads CAIFRDRGYNEQFF. CDR3 nucleotide sequence: TGTGCCATTTTCCGGGACAGGGGTTACAATGAGCAGTTCTTC.